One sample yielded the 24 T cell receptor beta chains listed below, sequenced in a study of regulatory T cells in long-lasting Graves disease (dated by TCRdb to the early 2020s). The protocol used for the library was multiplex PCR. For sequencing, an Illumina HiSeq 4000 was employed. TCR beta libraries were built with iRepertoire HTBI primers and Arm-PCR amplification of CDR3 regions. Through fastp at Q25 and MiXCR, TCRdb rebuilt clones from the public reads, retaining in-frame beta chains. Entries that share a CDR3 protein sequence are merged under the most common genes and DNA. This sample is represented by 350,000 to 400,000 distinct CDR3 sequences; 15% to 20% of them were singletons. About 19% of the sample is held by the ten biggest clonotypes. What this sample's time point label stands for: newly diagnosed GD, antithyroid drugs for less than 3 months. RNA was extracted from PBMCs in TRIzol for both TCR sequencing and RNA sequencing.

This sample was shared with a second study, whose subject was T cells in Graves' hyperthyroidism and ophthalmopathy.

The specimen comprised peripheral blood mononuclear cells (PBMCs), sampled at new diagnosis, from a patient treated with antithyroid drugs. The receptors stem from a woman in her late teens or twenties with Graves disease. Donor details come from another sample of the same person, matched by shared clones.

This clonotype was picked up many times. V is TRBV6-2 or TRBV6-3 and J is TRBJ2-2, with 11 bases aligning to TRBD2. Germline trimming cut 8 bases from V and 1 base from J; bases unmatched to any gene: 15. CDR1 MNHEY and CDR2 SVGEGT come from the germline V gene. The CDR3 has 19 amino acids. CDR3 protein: CASLTGRSGRAWNTGELFF. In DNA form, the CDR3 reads TGTGCCAGCTTAACCGGACGTAGCGGGAGGGCCTGGAACACCGGGGAGCTGTTTTTT.

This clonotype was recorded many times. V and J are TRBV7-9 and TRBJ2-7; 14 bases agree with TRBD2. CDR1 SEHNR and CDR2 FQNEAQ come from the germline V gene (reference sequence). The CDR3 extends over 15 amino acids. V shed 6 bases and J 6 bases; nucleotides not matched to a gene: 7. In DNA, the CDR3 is TGTGCCAGCAGGGGACTAGCGGGAGTTCGGCTCGAGCAGTACTTC. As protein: CASRGLAGVRLEQYF. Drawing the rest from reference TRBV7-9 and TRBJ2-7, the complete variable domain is DTGVSQNPRHKITKRGQNVTFRCDPISEHNRLYWYRQTLGQGPEFLTYFQNEAQLEKSRLLSDRFSAERPKGSFSTLEIQRTEQGDSAMYLCASRGLAGVRLEQYFGPGTRLTVT.

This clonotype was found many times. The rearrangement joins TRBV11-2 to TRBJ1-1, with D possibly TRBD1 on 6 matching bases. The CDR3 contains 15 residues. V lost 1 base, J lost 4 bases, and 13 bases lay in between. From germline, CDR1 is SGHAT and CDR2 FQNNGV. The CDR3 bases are TGTGCCAGCAGCTTAGCCTCACAGGGTCGCACTGAAGCTTTCTTT. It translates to CASSLASQGRTEAFF.

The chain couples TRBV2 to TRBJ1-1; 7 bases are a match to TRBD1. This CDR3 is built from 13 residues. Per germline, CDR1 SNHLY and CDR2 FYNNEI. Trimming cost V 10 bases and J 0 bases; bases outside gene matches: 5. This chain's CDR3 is CAKSQGMNTEAFF. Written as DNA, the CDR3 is TGTGCCAAGTCACAGGGGATGAACACTGAAGCTTTCTTT.

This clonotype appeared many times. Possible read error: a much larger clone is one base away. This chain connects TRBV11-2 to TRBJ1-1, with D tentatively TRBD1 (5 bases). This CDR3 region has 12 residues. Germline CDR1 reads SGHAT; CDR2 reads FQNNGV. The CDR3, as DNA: TGTGCCAGCAGCTTGGGGGTAACTGAAGCTTCCTTT. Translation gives CASSLGVTEASF.

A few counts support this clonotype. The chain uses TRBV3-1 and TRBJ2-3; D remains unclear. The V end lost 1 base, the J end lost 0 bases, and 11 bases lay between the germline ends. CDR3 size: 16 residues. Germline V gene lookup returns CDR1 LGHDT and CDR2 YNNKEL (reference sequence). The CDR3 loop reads CASSQGKTPSTDTQYF. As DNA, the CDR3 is TGTGCCAGCAGCCAAGGGAAAACACCTAGCACAGATACGCAGTATTTT.

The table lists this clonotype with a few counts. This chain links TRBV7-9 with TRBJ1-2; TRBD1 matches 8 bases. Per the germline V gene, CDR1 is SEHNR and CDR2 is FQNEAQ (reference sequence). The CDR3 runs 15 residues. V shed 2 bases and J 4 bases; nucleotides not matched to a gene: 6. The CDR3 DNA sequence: TGTGCCAGCAGCTTAAGGGGACAGGAGATCTATGGCTACACCTTC. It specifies CASSLRGQEIYGYTF.

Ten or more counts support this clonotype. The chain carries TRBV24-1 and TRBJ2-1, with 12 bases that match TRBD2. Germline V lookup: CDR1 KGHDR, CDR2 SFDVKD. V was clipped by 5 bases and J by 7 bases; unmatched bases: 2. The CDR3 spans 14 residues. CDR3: CATSGTSGTNEQFF. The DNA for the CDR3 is TGTGCCACCAGTGGGACTAGCGGGACAAATGAGCAGTTCTTC.

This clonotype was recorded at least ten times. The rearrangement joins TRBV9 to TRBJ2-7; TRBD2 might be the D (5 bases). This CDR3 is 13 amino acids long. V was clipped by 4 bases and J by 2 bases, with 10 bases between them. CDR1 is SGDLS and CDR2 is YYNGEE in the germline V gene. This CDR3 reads CASSSGSAYEQYF. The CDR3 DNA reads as TGTGCCAGCAGCTCGGGGTCTGCCTACGAGCAGTACTTC.

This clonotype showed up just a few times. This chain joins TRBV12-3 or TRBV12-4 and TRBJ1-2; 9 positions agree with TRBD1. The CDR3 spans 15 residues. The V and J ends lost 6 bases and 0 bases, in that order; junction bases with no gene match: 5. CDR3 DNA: TGTGCCAGCAGCCTACAGGGGGCCTCTAACTATGGCTACACCTTC. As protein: CASSLQGASNYGYTF.

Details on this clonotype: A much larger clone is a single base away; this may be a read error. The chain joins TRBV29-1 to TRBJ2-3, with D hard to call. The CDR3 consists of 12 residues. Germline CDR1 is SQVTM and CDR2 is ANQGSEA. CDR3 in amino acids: CSAERGQDTQYF. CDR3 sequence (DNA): TGCAGCGCTGAAAGAGGCCAAGATACGCAGTATTTT.

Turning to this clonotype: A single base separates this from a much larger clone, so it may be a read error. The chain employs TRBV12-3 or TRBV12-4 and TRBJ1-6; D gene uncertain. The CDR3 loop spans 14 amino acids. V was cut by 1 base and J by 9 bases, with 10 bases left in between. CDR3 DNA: TGTGCCAGCAGTTTAGGGGCGGGTAGTTCACCCCTCCACTTT. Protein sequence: CASSLGAGSSPLHF.

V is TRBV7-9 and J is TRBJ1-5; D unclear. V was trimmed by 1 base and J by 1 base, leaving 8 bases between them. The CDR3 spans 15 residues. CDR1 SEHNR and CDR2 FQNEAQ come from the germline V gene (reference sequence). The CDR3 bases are TGTGCCAGCAGCTTAGGTTTTTGGAGCAATCAGCCCCAGCATTTT. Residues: CASSLGFWSNQPQHF.

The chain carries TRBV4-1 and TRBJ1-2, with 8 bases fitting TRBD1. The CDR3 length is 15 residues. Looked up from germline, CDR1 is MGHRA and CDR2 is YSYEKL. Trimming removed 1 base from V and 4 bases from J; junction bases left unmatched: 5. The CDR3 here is CASSQVAGGSYGYTF. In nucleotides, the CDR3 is TGCGCCAGCAGCCAAGTTGCAGGGGGCAGCTATGGCTACACCTTC.

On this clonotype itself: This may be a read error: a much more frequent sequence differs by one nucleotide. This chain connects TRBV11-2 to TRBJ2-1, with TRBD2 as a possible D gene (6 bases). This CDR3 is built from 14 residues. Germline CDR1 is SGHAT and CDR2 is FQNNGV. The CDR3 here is CASSWGEAYTEQFF. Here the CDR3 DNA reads TGTGCCAGCAGCTGGGGGGAGGCTTACACTGAGCAGTTCTTC. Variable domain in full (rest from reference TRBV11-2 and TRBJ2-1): EAGVAQSPRYKIIEKRQSVAFWCNPISGHATLYWYQQILGQGPKLLIQFQNNGVVDDSQLPKDRFSAERLKGVDSTLKIQPAKLEDSAVYLCASSWGEAYTEQFFGPGTRLTVL.

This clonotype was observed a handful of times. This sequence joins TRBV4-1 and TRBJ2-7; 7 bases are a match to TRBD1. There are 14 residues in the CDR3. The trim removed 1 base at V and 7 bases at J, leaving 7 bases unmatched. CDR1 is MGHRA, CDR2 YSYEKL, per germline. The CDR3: CASSQGGGVWEQYF. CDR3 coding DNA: TGCGCCAGCAGCCAAGGAGGGGGCGTCTGGGAGCAGTACTTC.

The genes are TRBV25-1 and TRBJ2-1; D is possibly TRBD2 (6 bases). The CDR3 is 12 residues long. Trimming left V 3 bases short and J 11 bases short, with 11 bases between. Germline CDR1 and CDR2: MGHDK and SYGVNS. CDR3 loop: CASSEYSGQQFF. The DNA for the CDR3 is TGTGCCAGCAGTGAGTATAGCGGACAGCAGTTCTTC.

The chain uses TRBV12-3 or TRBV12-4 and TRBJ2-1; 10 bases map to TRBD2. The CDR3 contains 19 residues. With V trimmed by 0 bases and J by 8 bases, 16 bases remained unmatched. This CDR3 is CASSLAAASGGRFRYEQFF. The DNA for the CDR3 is TGTGCCAGCAGTTTAGCGGCTGCTAGCGGGGGCCGCTTTCGGTATGAGCAGTTCTTC.

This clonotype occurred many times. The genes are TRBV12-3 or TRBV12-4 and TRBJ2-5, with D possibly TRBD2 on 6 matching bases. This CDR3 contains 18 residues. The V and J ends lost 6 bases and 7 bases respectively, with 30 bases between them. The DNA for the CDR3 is TGTGCCAGCAGAAAAACCCTGACTAGAGGTGGGAGTAGGGGGACCCAGTACTTC. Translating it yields CASRKTLTRGGSRGTQYF.

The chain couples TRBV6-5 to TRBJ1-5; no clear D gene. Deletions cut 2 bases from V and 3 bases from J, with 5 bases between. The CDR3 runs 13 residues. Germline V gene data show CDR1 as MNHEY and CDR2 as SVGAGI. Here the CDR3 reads CASSYLYNQPQHF. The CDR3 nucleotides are TGTGCCAGCAGTTACCTATACAATCAGCCCCAGCATTTT.

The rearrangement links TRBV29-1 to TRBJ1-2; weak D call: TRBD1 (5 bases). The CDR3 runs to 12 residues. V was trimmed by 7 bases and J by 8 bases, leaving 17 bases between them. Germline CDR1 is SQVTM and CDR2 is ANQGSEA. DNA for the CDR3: TGCAGCGCATCAGACGGGGGACGGGGCTACACCTTC. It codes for CSASDGGRGYTF. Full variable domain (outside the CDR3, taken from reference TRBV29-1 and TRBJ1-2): SAVISQKPSRDICQRGTSLTIQCQVDSQVTMMFWYRQQPGQSLTLIATANQGSEATYESGFVIDKFPISRPNLTFSTLTVSNMSPEDSSIYLCSASDGGRGYTFGSGTRLTVV.

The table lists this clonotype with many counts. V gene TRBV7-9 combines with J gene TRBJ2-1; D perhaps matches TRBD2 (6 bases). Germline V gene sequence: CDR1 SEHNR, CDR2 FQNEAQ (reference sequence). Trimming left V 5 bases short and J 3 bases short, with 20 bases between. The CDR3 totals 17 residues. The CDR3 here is CASSISTSPGDYNEQFF. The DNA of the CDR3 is TGTGCCAGCAGCATATCAACTAGCCCGGGAGACTACAATGAGCAGTTCTTC.

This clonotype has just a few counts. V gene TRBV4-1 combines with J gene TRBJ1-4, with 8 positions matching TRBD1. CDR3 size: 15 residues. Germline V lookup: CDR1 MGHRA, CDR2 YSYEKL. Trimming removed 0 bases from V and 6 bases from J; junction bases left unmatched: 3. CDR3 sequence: CASSQDQGADEKLFF. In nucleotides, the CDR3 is TGCGCCAGCAGCCAAGACCAGGGGGCTGATGAAAAACTGTTTTTT.

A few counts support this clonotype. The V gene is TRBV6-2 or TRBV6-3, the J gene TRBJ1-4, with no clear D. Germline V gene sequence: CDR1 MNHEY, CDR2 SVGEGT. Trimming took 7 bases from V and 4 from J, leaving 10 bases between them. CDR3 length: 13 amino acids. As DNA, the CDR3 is TGTGCCAGCAAGAACAGCCTTAATGAAAAACTGTTTTTT. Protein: CASKNSLNEKLFF.